This record covers a single TCR beta chain. The target antigen is unknown. It was roughly 10 milliliters of peripheral blood that were drawn from each donor. Germline CDR1 and CDR2: MGHDK and SYGVNS. The CDR3 is 14 residues long. Unmatched junction bases numbered 10, after V lost 6 bases and J lost 7 bases. The use of a sample-barcoded 5' primer and a J-beta primer mix characterized a second PCR of about 7 to 12 cycles. Each CDR3 protein gets one entry after TCRdb re-called the 5' RACE reads with MiXCR. Of some 1.8 million distinct CDR3 sequences in the sample, approximately 40% are singletons; the top ten hold roughly 23%. This record comes from a study of blood T cells in healthy people across ages. Overall study: Capture by template switching was about one barcoded beta molecule per two T cells.

Study results and limitations: Versus aged donors, long-lived donors had higher diversity and more naive CD4+ cells. Across the age range, TCR beta diversity per million T cells fell in a roughly linear way.

This TCR was sampled from a human donor in good health. The chain couples TRBV25-1 to TRBJ1-2; the match to TRBD1 covers 8 bases. Sequencing input: blood. CDR3 in amino acids: CASRRGQESGGYTF. CDR3 bases: TGTGCCAGCAGAAGGGGACAGGAGTCTGGTGGCTACACCTTC.